A selection of T cell receptor beta chains follows, all from one sample in a study of T cell responses to AZD1222 COVID-19 vaccine. The method was immunoSEQ multiplex PCR; TCRdb's version includes in-frame clones alone and lacks a portion of them. The sample yields about 140,000 clones, more than 75% seen once. Sequenced material: peripheral blood, taken on day 0 of AZD1222 vaccination. The receptors shown here come from an adult in good health. Each CDR3 is given with its conserved first and last residue. The D gene is left open where the match is weak. For some rows the clone size is stated as once, few or many, or as a class when expanded; others skip it.

cdr3_aa: CASSWGTANTGELFF
cdr3_nt: TGCGCCAGCAGCTGGGGGACAGCCAACACCGGGGAGCTGTTTTTT
cdr3_length: 15
v_call: TRBV5-1
j_call: TRBJ2-2
clone_size: .
d_call: TRBD1

cdr3_aa: CASTPTGRNDGYTF
cdr3_nt: TGTGCCAGCACCCCGACAGGGAGGAACGATGGCTACACCTTC
cdr3_length: 14
v_call: TRBV3-1/TRBV3-2
j_call: TRBJ1-2
clone_size: .
d_call: TRBD1

cdr3_aa: CASSPGTGRGNQPQHF
cdr3_nt: TGCGCCAGCAGCCCTGGGACGGGGAGGGGGAATCAGCCCCAGCATTTT
cdr3_length: 16
v_call: TRBV5-1
j_call: TRBJ1-5
clone_size: .
d_call: .

cdr3_aa: CSASPFWAGGRINTGELFF
cdr3_nt: TGCAGTGCTAGTCCTTTTTGGGCAGGGGGCCGTATAAACACCGGGGAGCTGTTTTTT
cdr3_length: 19
v_call: TRBV20-1
j_call: TRBJ2-2
clone_size: .
d_call: TRBD1

cdr3_aa: CASSYPPDTEAFF
cdr3_nt: TGTGCCAGCAGTTACCCCCCAGACACTGAAGCTTTCTTT
cdr3_length: 13
v_call: TRBV6-6
j_call: TRBJ1-1
clone_size: .
d_call: .

cdr3_aa: CASSPTGGEKLFF
cdr3_nt: TGTGCCAGCTCGCCGACGGGAGGGGAAAAACTGTTTTTT
cdr3_length: 13
v_call: TRBV25-1
j_call: TRBJ1-4
clone_size: many
d_call: .

cdr3_aa: CASSEALGGRNQPQHF
cdr3_nt: TGTGCCAGCAGTGAAGCGCTGGGGGGACGCAATCAGCCCCAGCATTTT
cdr3_length: 16
v_call: TRBV6-1
j_call: TRBJ1-5
clone_size: .
d_call: .

cdr3_aa: CASSAEGGNQPQHF
cdr3_nt: TGTGCCAGCAGTGCCGAGGGGGGCAATCAGCCCCAGCATTTT
cdr3_length: 14
v_call: TRBV6-4
j_call: TRBJ1-5
clone_size: .
d_call: .

cdr3_aa: CASSQDRGALGYTF
cdr3_nt: TGTGCCAGCAGCCAAGACCGGGGGGCGCTTGGCTACACCTTC
cdr3_length: 14
v_call: TRBV14
j_call: TRBJ1-2
clone_size: .
d_call: .

cdr3_aa: CASNARGAGGYTF
cdr3_nt: TGTGCCAGCAACGCGAGGGGGGCAGGGGGCTACACCTTC
cdr3_length: 13
v_call: TRBV3-1/TRBV3-2
j_call: TRBJ1-2
clone_size: .
d_call: .

cdr3_aa: CASSFRDREGDTQYF
cdr3_nt: TGCGCCAGCAGCTTCCGGGACAGGGAGGGGGATACGCAGTATTTT
cdr3_length: 15
v_call: TRBV5-1
j_call: TRBJ2-3
clone_size: .
d_call: TRBD1

cdr3_aa: CASSQEGSGELFF
cdr3_nt: TGTGCCAGCAGCCAAGAAGGTAGCGGGGAGCTGTTTTTT
cdr3_length: 13
v_call: TRBV4-2
j_call: TRBJ2-2
clone_size: .
d_call: .

cdr3_aa: CASSQVAGPNTGELFF
cdr3_nt: TGTGCCAGCAGCCAAGTGGCTGGACCGAACACCGGGGAGCTGTTTTTT
cdr3_length: 16
v_call: TRBV3-1/TRBV3-2
j_call: TRBJ2-2
clone_size: .
d_call: .

cdr3_aa: CASTVLRGVGPLHF
cdr3_nt: TGTGCCAGTACCGTCCTTCGGGGGGTAGGACCCCTCCACTTT
cdr3_length: 14
v_call: TRBV19
j_call: TRBJ1-6
clone_size: .
d_call: .

cdr3_aa: CASSSTLQGTGANVLTF
cdr3_nt: TGCGCCAGCAGCTCAACCCTACAGGGGACTGGGGCCAACGTCCTGACTTTC
cdr3_length: 17
v_call: TRBV5-1
j_call: TRBJ2-6
clone_size: .
d_call: TRBD1

cdr3_aa: CASSLIPATVRETQYF
cdr3_nt: TGTGCCAGCAGCTTGATCCCGGCTACGGTGAGGGAGACCCAGTACTTC
cdr3_length: 16
v_call: TRBV5-5
j_call: TRBJ2-5
clone_size: .
d_call: .

cdr3_aa: CASSLFQGDEKLFF
cdr3_nt: TGTGCCAGCAGCTTATTCCAGGGAGATGAAAAACTGTTTTTT
cdr3_length: 14
v_call: TRBV11-2
j_call: TRBJ1-4
clone_size: .
d_call: .

cdr3_aa: CASSDIRRHTGELFF
cdr3_nt: TGTGCCAGCAGTGATATACGTCGACACACCGGGGAGCTGTTTTTT
cdr3_length: 15
v_call: TRBV6-1
j_call: TRBJ2-2
clone_size: .
d_call: .

cdr3_aa: CAWSASGQGASQPQHF
cdr3_nt: TGTGCCTGGAGTGCTTCCGGACAGGGGGCCTCTCAGCCCCAGCATTTT
cdr3_length: 16
v_call: TRBV30
j_call: TRBJ1-5
clone_size: .
d_call: TRBD1